Given below is one T cell receptor beta chain in context. The antigen is undetermined. The CDR3 spans 14 residues. Trimming removed 10 bases at V and 3 bases at J, with 16 bases between. The germline gives CDR1 MNHNS, CDR2 SASEGT. The data are from a study of radiotherapy plus CTLA-4 blockade in lung cancer. Study-level background: Objective responses were documented in roughly 20% of patients, with disease control in roughly 30%.

Findings of the study overall: Early shifts in blood T cell clones, with interferon-beta, reportedly predicted response best. Clones derived from tumor TCRs expanded in blood after radiotherapy plus ipilimumab.

Treatment of patients with chemo-refractory metastatic non-small-cell lung cancer consisted of focal radiation plus CTLA-4 blockade with ipilimumab. This table comes from immunoSEQ multiplex PCR, and its TCRdb copy is limited to in-frame clones, with some not included. Altogether about 43,000 clones are present, 65% to 70% being singletons, with the ten largest covering roughly a quarter. This TCR was recovered from a human donor with non-small cell lung cancer who had a partial response to radiotherapy plus ipilimumab. The specimen comprised peripheral blood, sampled from a patient treated with radiotherapy plus ipilimumab. The chain recombines TRBV6-1 with TRBJ2-1; D call uncertain. The CDR3 DNA sequence: TGTGCCATAACTATGGAAGTCTTCTACAATGAGCAGTTCTTC. Amino acids: CAITMEVFYNEQFF.